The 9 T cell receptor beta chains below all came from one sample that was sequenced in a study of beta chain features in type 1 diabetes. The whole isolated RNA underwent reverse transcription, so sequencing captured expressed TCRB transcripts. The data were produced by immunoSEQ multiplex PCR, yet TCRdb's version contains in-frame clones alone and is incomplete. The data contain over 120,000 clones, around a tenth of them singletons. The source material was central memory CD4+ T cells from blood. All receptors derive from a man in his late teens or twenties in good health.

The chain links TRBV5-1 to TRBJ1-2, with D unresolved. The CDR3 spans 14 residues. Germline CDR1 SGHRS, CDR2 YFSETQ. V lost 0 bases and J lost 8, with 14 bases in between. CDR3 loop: CASSLAVGVGGYTF. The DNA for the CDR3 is TGCGCCAGCAGCTTGGCCGTCGGGGTGGGCGGCTACACCTTC.

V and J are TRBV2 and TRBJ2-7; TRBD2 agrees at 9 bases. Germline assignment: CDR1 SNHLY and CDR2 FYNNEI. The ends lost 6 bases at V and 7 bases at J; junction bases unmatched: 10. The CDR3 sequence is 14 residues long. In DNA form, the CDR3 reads TGTGCCAGCAGGGCGACCCTAGCGGGACTTGAGCAGTACTTC. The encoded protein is CASRATLAGLEQYF.

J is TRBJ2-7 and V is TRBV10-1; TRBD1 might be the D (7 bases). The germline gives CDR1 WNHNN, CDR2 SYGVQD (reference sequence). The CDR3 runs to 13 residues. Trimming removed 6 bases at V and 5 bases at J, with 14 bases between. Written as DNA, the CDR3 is TGCGCCAGCAGCTCAGGGGGGAACGACGAGCAGTACTTC. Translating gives CASSSGGNDEQYF.

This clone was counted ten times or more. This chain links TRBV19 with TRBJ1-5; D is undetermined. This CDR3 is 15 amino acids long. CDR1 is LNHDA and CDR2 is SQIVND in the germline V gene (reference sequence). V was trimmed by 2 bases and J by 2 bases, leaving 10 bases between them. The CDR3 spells CASSITGDRNQPQHF. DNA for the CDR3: TGTGCCAGTAGTATAACCGGGGATCGCAATCAGCCCCAGCATTTT.

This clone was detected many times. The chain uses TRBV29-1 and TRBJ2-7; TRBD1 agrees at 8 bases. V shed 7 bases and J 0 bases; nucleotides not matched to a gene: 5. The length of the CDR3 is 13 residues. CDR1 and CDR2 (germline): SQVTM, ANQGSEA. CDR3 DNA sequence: TGCAGCGCATGGACAGGGAGCTCCTACGAGCAGTACTTC. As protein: CSAWTGSSYEQYF.

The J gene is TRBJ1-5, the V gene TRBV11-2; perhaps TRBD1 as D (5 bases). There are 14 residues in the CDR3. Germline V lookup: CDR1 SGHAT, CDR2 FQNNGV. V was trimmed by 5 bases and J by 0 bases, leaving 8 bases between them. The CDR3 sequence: CASSKGYSNQPQHF. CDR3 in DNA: TGTGCCAGCAGCAAGGGGTATAGCAATCAGCCCCAGCATTTT.

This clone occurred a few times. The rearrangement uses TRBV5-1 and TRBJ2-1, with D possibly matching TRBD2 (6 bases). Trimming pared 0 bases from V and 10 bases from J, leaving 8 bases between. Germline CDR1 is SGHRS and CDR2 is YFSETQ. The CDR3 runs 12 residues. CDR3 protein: CASSLVAGEQFF. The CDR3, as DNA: TGCGCCAGCAGCTTGGTTGCGGGGGAGCAGTTCTTC.

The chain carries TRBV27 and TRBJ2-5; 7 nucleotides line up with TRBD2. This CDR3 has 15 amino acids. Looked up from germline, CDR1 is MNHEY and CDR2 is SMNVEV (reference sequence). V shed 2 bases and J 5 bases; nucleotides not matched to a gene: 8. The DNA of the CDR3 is TGTGCCAGCAGTTTACACCGCGGGGGTTGGGAGACCCAGTACTTC. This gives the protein CASSLHRGGWETQYF.

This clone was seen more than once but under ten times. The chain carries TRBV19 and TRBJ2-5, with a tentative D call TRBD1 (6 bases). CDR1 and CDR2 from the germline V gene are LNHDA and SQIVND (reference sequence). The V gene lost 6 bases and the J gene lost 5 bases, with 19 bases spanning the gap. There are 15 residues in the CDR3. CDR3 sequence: CASSPGGAGEETQYF. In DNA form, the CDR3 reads TGTGCCAGTAGCCCCGGTGGGGCAGGGGAGGAGACCCAGTACTTC.